Shown below are 20 T cell receptor beta chains from a single sample sequenced in a study of identical twins. TCRdb reprocessed the 5' RACE reads with MiXCR, giving one entry per CDR3 protein. Altogether 1.5 million or so distinct CDR3 sequences are present, roughly 35% being singletons, with the ten largest covering about 0.25%. Material for sequencing was cord blood. The receptors derive from a newborn girl in good health.

This chain connects TRBV20-1 to TRBJ2-3, with a tentative D call TRBD1 (5 bases). From germline, CDR1 is DFQATT and CDR2 SNEGSKA (reference sequence). The CDR3 is 15 residues long. V was pared by 0 bases and J by 2 bases, with 12 bases between. The CDR3 protein is CSARESQANTDTQYF. CDR3 DNA sequence: TGCAGTGCTAGAGAATCACAGGCCAACACAGATACGCAGTATTTT.

The chain has TRBV10-3 and TRBJ2-7; 7 bases agree with TRBD1. J lost 0 bases, V lost 3 bases, and 17 bases had no gene match. CDR1 is ENHRY and CDR2 is SYGVKD in the germline V gene. The CDR3 runs 19 residues. In nucleotides, the CDR3 is TGTGCCATCAGTGACCCTTTGGGACAGTGGGAACTCCGCTCCTACGAGCAGTACTTC. Protein sequence: CAISDPLGQWELRSYEQYF.

This clonotype was observed at least ten times. The chain combines TRBV4-1 with TRBJ2-4, with a tentative D call TRBD1 (5 bases). The V gene lost 3 bases and the J gene lost 6 bases, with 21 bases spanning the gap. Germline values: CDR1 MGHRA, CDR2 YSYEKL. The CDR3 has 17 residues. The CDR3 sequence: CASSHSVVTDQGNIQYF. The CDR3 DNA is TGCGCCAGCAGCCATTCGGTAGTGACCGACCAGGGAAACATTCAGTACTTC.

On this clonotype itself: One junction end does not reproduce the germline sequence, and a read error may be involved. CDR3 amino acids: CTSSLKRTSAYEQYF. CDR3 sequence (DNA): TGTACCAGCAGTTTAAAGAGAACTAGCGCCTACGAGCAGTACTTC. The chain links TRBV27 to TRBJ2-7, with TRBD2 identical over 7 bases. Looked up from germline, CDR1 is MNHEY and CDR2 is SMNVEV (reference sequence). The CDR3 is made up of 15 amino acids.

This clonotype was detected only a few times. V and J are TRBV25-1 and TRBJ2-5; D remains unclear. Looked up from germline, CDR1 is MGHDK and CDR2 is SYGVNS. The CDR3 runs 12 residues. The V and J ends lost 7 bases and 4 bases respectively, with 10 bases between them. CDR3 sequence: CASNGVPETQYF. The DNA of the CDR3 is TGTGCCAGCAATGGGGTGCCAGAGACCCAGTACTTC.

Only a few counts were recorded for this clonotype. The junction shows a germline mismatch at one end, possibly a read error. The chain links TRBV7-7 to TRBJ2-1, with 12 nucleotides matching TRBD1. This CDR3 is built from 15 residues. Germline V gives CDR1 SSHAT, CDR2 FNYEAQ (reference sequence). This chain's CDR3 is CASSLSGQGANEQFF. The CDR3 nucleotides are TGTGCTAGCAGCTTATCGGGACAGGGGGCCAATGAGCAGTTCTTC.

The table lists this clonotype with a count of one. This chain uses TRBV21-1 with TRBJ2-4; TRBD1 is the table's D call, not checked against the DNA. The DNA matches TRBJ2-7 better at its end, which makes the J call doubtful. TRBV21-1 is labeled a pseudogene. The CDR3 runs to 16 residues. Written as DNA, the CDR3 is TGTGCCAGCAGCTCTCGTTGGGAAGGTGCTGTCTACGAGCAGTACTTC. The encoded protein is CASSSRWEGAVYEQYF.

The chain couples TRBV12-3 or TRBV12-4 to TRBJ1-1; no firm D call. This CDR3 has 14 residues. V was pared by 3 bases and J by 2 bases, with 10 bases between. The DNA for the CDR3 is TGTGCCAGCAGTTTTAGGCGGCAAAACACTGAAGCTTTCTTT. It specifies CASSFRRQNTEAFF.

The J gene is TRBJ2-1, the V gene TRBV12-3 or TRBV12-4; D remains unclear. V shed 4 bases and J shed 5 bases, with 18 bases lying between them. This CDR3 contains 16 residues. The CDR3 DNA sequence: TGTGCCAGCAGTTACATGTGGTTAGCATCCCACAATGAGCAGTTCTTC. It encodes CASSYMWLASHNEQFF.

The chain carries TRBV28 and TRBJ2-5; D not certain. The V and J ends lost 2 bases and 11 bases respectively, with 18 bases between them. Germline-derived CDR1 and CDR2 are MDHEN and SYDVKM. This CDR3 spans 14 amino acids. The CDR3 spells CASSLVETPLEQYF. The CDR3 DNA reads TGTGCCAGCAGTTTAGTTGAGACTCCACTGGAGCAGTACTTC.

J is TRBJ2-3 and V is TRBV6-5, with D uncertain. Germline loops: CDR1 MNHEY, CDR2 SVGAGI. The CDR3 consists of 15 residues. The V gene lost 7 bases and the J gene lost 0 bases, with 14 bases spanning the gap. The CDR3 DNA sequence: TGTGCCAGCACCTACTCGGGTGCTAGCACAGATACGCAGTATTTT. Residues: CASTYSGASTDTQYF.

The CDR3 here is CASSSPSGSTSYEQYF. DNA of the CDR3: TGTGCCAGCAGTTCCCCTAGCGGGAGTACCTCCTACGAGCAGTACTTC. This chain links TRBV27 with TRBJ2-7; TRBD2 aligns across 10 bases. The CDR3 has 16 amino acids. CDR1 is MNHEY, CDR2 SMNVEV, per germline (reference sequence). V lost 4 bases and J lost 0; bases outside the gene matches: 6.

Points on this clonotype: A much larger clonotype is one base distant, so this may be a read error. The rearrangement links TRBV4-2 to TRBJ2-1, with TRBD2 as a possible D gene (5 bases). The germline V gene encodes CDR1 LGHNA and CDR2 YNFKEQ. The CDR3 totals 14 residues. In DNA, the CDR3 is TGTGCCGGCAGCCACACCGGGACCTACAATGAGCAGTTCTTC. Its translation: CAGSHTGTYNEQFF.

The J gene is TRBJ1-6, the V gene TRBV12-3 or TRBV12-4, with 8 bases lining up with TRBD1. The CDR3 covers 14 residues. The V and J ends lost 7 bases and 9 bases, in that order; junction bases with no gene match: 8. The CDR3 nucleotides are TGTGCCAGCATCAGGACAGGGAGTACTTCACCCCTCCACTTT. Amino acid sequence: CASIRTGSTSPLHF.

V is TRBV9 and J is TRBJ2-6; D perhaps matches TRBD2 (6 bases). Germline CDR1 and CDR2: SGDLS and YYNGEE. The V gene lost 5 bases and the J gene lost 10 bases, with 10 bases spanning the gap. CDR3 size: 12 residues. The CDR3 is CASRGTLNVLTF. CDR3 nucleotide sequence: TGTGCCAGCAGGGGGACTCTTAACGTCCTGACTTTC.

In this sample, this clonotype turned up a few times. The rearrangement uses TRBV20-1 and TRBJ1-5; no clear D gene. The germline V gene encodes CDR1 DFQATT and CDR2 SNEGSKA (reference sequence). V lost 5 bases and J lost 0, with 11 bases in between. This CDR3 region has 14 residues. The CDR3 spells CSASGRISNQPQHF. In DNA, the CDR3 is TGCAGTGCTTCCGGACGGATTAGCAATCAGCCCCAGCATTTT.

The chain has TRBV19 and TRBJ1-1; no clear D. Germline CDR1 reads LNHDA; CDR2 reads SQIVND (reference sequence). This CDR3 spans 13 amino acids. V lost 2 bases to trimming and J lost 6 bases, with 10 bases between them. The CDR3 nucleotides are TGTGCCAGTAGTATACGAGCGGGGTCTGAAGCTTTCTTT. Translating it yields CASSIRAGSEAFF.

The J gene is TRBJ2-3, the V gene TRBV7-2; 10 bases align to TRBD2. The CDR3 loop spans 14 amino acids. The germline V gene has CDR1 SGHTA and CDR2 FQGNSA. The V and J ends lost 6 bases and 5 bases, in that order; junction bases with no gene match: 5. The CDR3 sequence: CASSVAGGIDTQYF. CDR3 bases: TGTGCCAGCAGTGTAGCGGGAGGAATAGATACGCAGTATTTT.

There are many counts of this clonotype. The chain carries TRBV2 and TRBJ2-3, with D possibly being TRBD1 or TRBD2 (8 bases each). The CDR3 totals 20 residues. Trimming cost V 4 bases and J 2 bases, with 28 bases left between them. The germline gives CDR1 SNHLY, CDR2 FYNNEI. The CDR3 coding sequence is TGTGCCAGCAGTGCTACCGGGACAGGCGTACTAGCGGCTATCACAGATACGCAGTATTTT. Protein sequence: CASSATGTGVLAAITDTQYF.

This chain joins TRBV5-1 and TRBJ1-2, with D possibly TRBD1 on 5 matching bases. CDR1 and CDR2 (germline): SGHRS, YFSETQ. Trimming removed 0 bases from V and 4 bases from J, with 10 bases in between. This CDR3 comprises 14 residues. The CDR3 nucleotides are TGCGCCAGCAGCTTGGAACAGGCATTCTATGGCTACACCTTC. Amino acid sequence: CASSLEQAFYGYTF. Together with reference TRBV5-1 and TRBJ1-2, the CDR3 gives the full variable domain: KAGVTQTPRYLIKTRGQQVTLSCSPISGHRSVSWYQQTPGQGLQFLFEYFSETQRNKGNFPGRFSGRQFSNSRSEMNVSTLELGDSALYLCASSLEQAFYGYTFGSGTRLTVV.